A single sample is the source of the 12 T cell receptor beta chains below, sequenced in a study of shared clonotypes between healthy human individuals. Clones were read by immunoSEQ multiplex PCR, and TCRdb kept only the in-frame ones, dropping some. The repertoire has over a million clones, roughly 95% of them found once; the top ten carry approximately 1.1%. The sample comprised naive CD4+ T cells sorted from blood. Indicated subset: CD45RA+ positively selected. All receptors derive from a man aged 30 to 39 in good health.

The genes are TRBV6-1 and TRBJ2-7; 7 nucleotides agree with TRBD1. CDR1 MNHNS and CDR2 SASEGT come from the germline V gene. V was clipped by 7 bases and J by 1 base; unmatched bases: 4. This CDR3 comprises 13 residues. The CDR3 here is CASNGQASYEQYF. As DNA, the CDR3 is TGTGCCAGCAACGGACAGGCTTCCTACGAGCAGTACTTC.

This chain uses TRBV2 with TRBJ2-1; possibly TRBD2 for D (6 bases). The V gene's germline CDR1 is SNHLY and CDR2 FYNNEI. The CDR3 is made up of 12 amino acids. V was shortened by 0 bases and J by 14 bases, with 11 bases between the two germline ends. The CDR3 is CASSEARGGEFF. For the CDR3, the DNA is TGTGCCAGCAGTGAAGCGCGGGGCGGGGAGTTCTTC.

This clone was seen once. This chain joins TRBV27 and TRBJ2-7, with a possible D match to TRBD2 (6 bases). The CDR3 runs 14 residues. Between the trimmed V and J ends, which lost 9 bases and 1 base, there was a span of 16 bases. Germline CDR1 and CDR2: MNHEY and SMNVEV (reference sequence). CDR3 sequence: CASSRVGGSYEQYF. DNA for the CDR3: TGTGCCAGTAGCAGGGTTGGAGGGTCCTACGAGCAGTACTTC.

The chain joins TRBV28 to TRBJ2-1, with TRBD1 identical over 9 bases. Germline assignment: CDR1 MDHEN and CDR2 SYDVKM. The CDR3 runs to 17 residues. Germline trimming cut 6 bases from V and 0 bases from J; bases unmatched to any gene: 9. CDR3 protein: CASRVSPGQGSYNEQFF. The CDR3 DNA follows: TGTGCCAGCAGGGTTTCTCCGGGACAGGGCTCCTACAATGAGCAGTTCTTC.

The chain combines TRBV5-1 with TRBJ2-2, with D unresolved. Germline V CDR1 and CDR2: SGHRS, YFSETQ. The CDR3 totals 15 residues. Deletions cut 1 base from V and 3 bases from J, with 10 bases between. This chain's CDR3 is CASSLNWRDTGELFF. The CDR3 DNA sequence: TGCGCCAGCAGCTTGAATTGGCGAGACACCGGGGAGCTGTTTTTT.

The chain links TRBV7-6 to TRBJ2-1, with TRBD2 identical over 7 bases. The V and J ends lost 5 bases and 6 bases, in that order; junction bases with no gene match: 7. The CDR3 sequence is 14 residues long. Germline assignment: CDR1 SGHVS and CDR2 FNYEAQ. CDR3 in DNA: TGTGCCAGCAGCCGGGCGGGACTAACCAATGAGCAGTTCTTC. Translation: CASSRAGLTNEQFF.

V and J are TRBV5-1 and TRBJ2-2; D perhaps matches TRBD1 (6 bases). Trimming removed 3 bases at V and 2 bases at J, with 11 bases between. Germline CDR1 SGHRS, CDR2 YFSETQ. The CDR3 is made up of 15 amino acids. This CDR3 reads CASSSGTINTGELFF. In DNA form, the CDR3 reads TGCGCCAGCAGCTCCGGGACAATAAACACCGGGGAGCTGTTTTTT.

This clone was counted once. Other DNA sequences of this sample code for an identical CDR3. The chain is built from TRBV7-9 and TRBJ2-3, with 14 bases aligning to TRBD2. The germline V gene encodes CDR1 SEHNR and CDR2 FQNEAQ (reference sequence). The CDR3 runs 16 residues. Losses at the gene ends were 5 bases for V and 1 base for J; bases not matched to a gene: 2. This CDR3 is CASSAGLAGGTDTQYF. CDR3 DNA: TGTGCCAGCAGCGCGGGACTAGCGGGAGGCACAGATACGCAGTATTTT.

The J gene is TRBJ1-5, the V gene TRBV5-6; D is ambiguous. Trimming stripped 0 bases from V and 5 bases from J, with 3 bases between. CDR1 is SGHDT and CDR2 is YYEEEE in the germline V gene. The CDR3 length is 12 residues. CDR3 residues: CASSLGDQPQHF. For the CDR3, the DNA is TGTGCCAGCAGCTTGGGAGATCAGCCCCAGCATTTT. Based on the CDR3 plus reference TRBV5-6 and TRBJ1-5, the full variable domain is DAGVTQSPTHLIKTRGQQVTLRCSPKSGHDTVSWYQQALGQGPQFIFQYYEEEERQRGNFPDRFSGHQFPNYSSELNVNALLLGDSALYLCASSLGDQPQHFGDGTRLSIL.

In nucleotides, the CDR3 is TGTGCCAGCAGCGTAGATTCAGATACGCAGTATTTT. Translation: CASSVDSDTQYF. The chain uses TRBV9 and TRBJ2-3, with D unresolved. This CDR3 comprises 12 residues. CDR1 SGDLS and CDR2 YYNGEE come from the germline V gene. The germline V and J ends were trimmed by 0 bases and 4 bases, with 3 bases remaining between them.

This clone was counted ten times or more. In the same sample, other DNA sequences code for this CDR3. The chain recombines TRBV2 with TRBJ2-1, with 9 bases aligning to TRBD1. The CDR3 extends over 16 amino acids. Losses at the gene ends were 3 bases for V and 5 bases for J; bases not matched to a gene: 8. The germline V gene has CDR1 SNHLY and CDR2 FYNNEI. CDR3 in amino acids: CASSEAGTGLDNEQFF. As DNA, the CDR3 is TGTGCCAGCAGTGAGGCCGGGACAGGGCTTGACAATGAGCAGTTCTTC.

As regards this clone: Other DNA sequences in the same sample also yield this CDR3. The chain carries TRBV9 and TRBJ2-2; 12 bases align to TRBD2. Germline V CDR1 and CDR2: SGDLS, YYNGEE. Germline trimming cut 2 bases from V and 1 base from J; bases unmatched to any gene: 0. The CDR3 sequence is 16 residues long. DNA of the CDR3: TGTGCCAGCAGCGTGGGACTAGCGGGGAACACCGGGGAGCTGTTTTTT. Translating it yields CASSVGLAGNTGELFF.